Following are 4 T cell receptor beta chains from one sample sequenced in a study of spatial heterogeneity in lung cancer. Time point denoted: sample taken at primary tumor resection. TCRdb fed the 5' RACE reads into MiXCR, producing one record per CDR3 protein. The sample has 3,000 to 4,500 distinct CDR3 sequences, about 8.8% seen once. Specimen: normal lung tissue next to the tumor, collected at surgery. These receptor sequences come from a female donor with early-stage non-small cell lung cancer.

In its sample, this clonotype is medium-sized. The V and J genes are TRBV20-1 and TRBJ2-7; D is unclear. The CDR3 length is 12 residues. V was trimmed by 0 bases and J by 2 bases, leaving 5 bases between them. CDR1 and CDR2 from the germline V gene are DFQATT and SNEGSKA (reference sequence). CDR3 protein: CSARDWTYEQYF. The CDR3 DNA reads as TGCAGTGCTAGAGATTGGACCTACGAGCAGTACTTC.

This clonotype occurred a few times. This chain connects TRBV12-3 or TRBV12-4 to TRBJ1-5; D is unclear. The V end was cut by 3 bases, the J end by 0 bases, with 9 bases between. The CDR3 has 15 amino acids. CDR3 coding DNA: TGTGCCAGCAGTTTCAACACCAATAGCAATCAGCCCCAGCATTTT. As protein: CASSFNTNSNQPQHF.

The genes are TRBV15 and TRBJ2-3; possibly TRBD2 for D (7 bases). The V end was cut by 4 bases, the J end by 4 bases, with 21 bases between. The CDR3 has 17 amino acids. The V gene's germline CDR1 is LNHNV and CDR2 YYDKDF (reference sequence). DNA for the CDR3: TGTGCCACCAGCATAGAGAGCCCTGGGGGGGGCTCAGATACGCAGTATTTT. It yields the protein CATSIESPGGGSDTQYF.

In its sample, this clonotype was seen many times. CDR3 sequence: CASSRTANYGYTF. The DNA of the CDR3 is TGTGCCAGCAGCCGGACGGCCAACTATGGCTACACCTTC. The V and J genes are TRBV6-2 or TRBV6-3 and TRBJ1-2, with no clear D. Trimming left V 6 bases short and J 2 bases short, with 10 bases between. The CDR3 length is 13 residues. Per germline, CDR1 MNHEY and CDR2 SVGEGT.